This T cell receptor beta chain was retrieved from a study of blood T cells in healthy people across ages. General observations from the study: The donors' CMV status was not determined, possibly confounding changes in expanded clonotypes. Aged donors had fewer naive CD4+ cells and lower diversity than long-lived donors.

Of note for this clonotype: The target antigen is unknown.

Then a second PCR, running roughly 7 to 11 cycles, was carried out with a sample-barcoded 5' primer and a J-beta primer mix. From the 5' RACE reads, TCRdb called clonotypes with MiXCR, one entry per CDR3 protein. The sample has almost 550,000 distinct CDR3 sequences, around 24% seen once; the top ten hold 8.5% to 9.5%. These data are also associated with another study on T cells of mothers and their children. That report notes: Sample barcodes and 2-4 random nucleotides came from the second PCR's M1S primer.

This TCR was sampled from a boy between 10 and 17 years old in good health. The specimen was blood.

In DNA form, the CDR3 reads TGTGCTAGTGGACTAGGACTAGCGGGGGGCAGAGATACGCAGTATTTT. Its translation: CASGLGLAGGRDTQYF. This chain connects TRBV12-5 to TRBJ2-3; 14 nucleotides match TRBD2. Unmatched junction bases numbered 7, after V lost 6 bases and J lost 5 bases. This CDR3 has 16 residues. Germline CDR1 reads LGHNT; CDR2 reads FRNRAP.